These 20 T cell receptor beta chains came from one sample sequenced in a study of blood T cells in healthy people across ages. PCR was performed a second time for about 6 to 12 cycles using a sample-barcoded 5' primer and a J-beta primer mix. TCRdb redid the calling of the 5' RACE reads with MiXCR, one entry per CDR3 protein. The sample holds 1.5 million to 2 million distinct CDR3 sequences, under 30% seen once. The sequenced material came from blood. All receptors derive from a woman aged 30 to 39 in good health.

This clonotype was counted between two and nine times. The chain has TRBV7-2 and TRBJ1-1; maybe TRBD1 (5 bases). This CDR3 contains 14 residues. Germline V gives CDR1 SGHTA, CDR2 FQGNSA. Between the trimmed V and J ends, which lost 0 bases and 4 bases, there was a span of 9 bases. The CDR3 sequence is CASSLAQGITEAFF. The CDR3 DNA follows: TGTGCCAGCAGCTTAGCTCAGGGCATCACTGAAGCTTTCTTT.

V and J are TRBV20-1 and TRBJ1-5; tentatively, D is TRBD1 (5 bases). V was clipped by 0 bases and J by 5 bases, with 17 bases between them. The CDR3 is made up of 16 amino acids. Germline CDR1 DFQATT, CDR2 SNEGSKA (reference sequence). CDR3 sequence: CSARDRGWGAHQPQHF. The CDR3 nucleotides read TGCAGTGCTAGAGATAGGGGATGGGGTGCACATCAGCCCCAGCATTTT.

V is TRBV20-1 and J is TRBJ1-4; D is undetermined. Trimming stripped 3 bases from V and 5 bases from J, with 13 bases between. The CDR3 runs to 14 residues. Germline-derived CDR1 and CDR2 are DFQATT and SNEGSKA (reference sequence). DNA of the CDR3: TGCAGTGCTAGGAAAGGTCAGGACAATGAAAAACTGTTTTTT. This encodes CSARKGQDNEKLFF.

CDR3 sequence (DNA): TGTGCCAGCAGCTTACCGCGAAAACTGTTTTTT. It is translated as CASSLPRKLFF. The chain has TRBV7-3 and TRBJ1-4, with no clear D. Germline-derived CDR1 and CDR2 are SGHTA and FQGTGA. This CDR3 region has 11 residues. The V and J ends lost 2 bases and 10 bases respectively, with 5 bases between them.

The sample holds many counts of this clonotype. This chain joins TRBV11-2 and TRBJ2-7, with TRBD2 matching 11 bases. V trimming: 5 bases; J trimming: 3 bases; junction bases outside the gene matches: 3. From germline, CDR1 is SGHAT and CDR2 FQNNGV. The CDR3 runs to 14 residues. The CDR3 DNA sequence: TGTGCCAGCAGCGGACTAGCGGGCAACTACGAGCAGTACTTC. Encoded protein: CASSGLAGNYEQYF.

This clonotype was counted at least ten times. The rearrangement uses TRBV10-3 and TRBJ2-7; D is uncertain. The CDR3 totals 13 residues. Germline lookup yields CDR1 ENHRY and CDR2 SYGVKD. Trimming pared 0 bases from V and 5 bases from J, leaving 8 bases between. The CDR3 DNA reads as TGTGCCATCAGTGAGTCTTCACGGGACGAGCAGTACTTC. Its translation is CAISESSRDEQYF.

The CDR3 here is CATAGGLGYTF. The DNA of the CDR3 is TGTGCCACGGCGGGGGGCCTAGGCTACACCTTC. The chain has TRBV19 and TRBJ1-2, with D maybe TRBD1 (6 bases). Germline V lookup: CDR1 LNHDA, CDR2 SQIVND (reference sequence). Trimming left V 10 bases short and J 8 bases short, with 14 bases between. This CDR3 contains 11 residues.

With regard to this clonotype: Being one base from a much bigger clone, this may be a read error. The chain has TRBV4-3 and TRBJ2-1; D is unresolved. Trimming removed 1 base at V and 9 bases at J, with 13 bases between. The V gene's germline CDR1 is LGHNA and CDR2 YSLEER. This CDR3 region has 14 residues. CDR3 in amino acids: CASSQGIRSGEQFF. CDR3 DNA sequence: TGCGCCAGCAGCCAAGGAATCCGATCGGGTGAGCAGTTCTTC.

J is TRBJ2-2 and V is TRBV5-1; TRBD1 is a possible D gene (6 bases). This CDR3 comprises 17 residues. The germline V gene encodes CDR1 SGHRS and CDR2 YFSETQ. V gave up 4 bases and J gave up 0 bases, with 16 bases separating them. The DNA for the CDR3 is TGCGCCAGCAGCGTGGACAGTTGGGGAACGAACACCGGGGAGCTGTTTTTT. Translating it yields CASSVDSWGTNTGELFF.

In its sample, this clonotype was seen many times. The gene calls are TRBV7-9 and TRBJ2-7; tentative D call: TRBD1 (6 bases). The CDR3 length is 11 residues. Germline CDR1 SEHNR, CDR2 FQNEAQ (reference sequence). Trimming took off 7 bases at V and 7 bases at J, with 11 bases between the two ends. CDR3 loop: CASTQGGEQYF. The DNA for the CDR3 is TGTGCCAGCACCCAAGGGGGTGAGCAGTACTTC. Full variable domain (remainder filled in from reference TRBV7-9 and TRBJ2-7): DTGVSQNPRHKITKRGQNVTFRCDPISEHNRLYWYRQTLGQGPEFLTYFQNEAQLEKSRLLSDRFSAERPKGSFSTLEIQRTEQGDSAMYLCASTQGGEQYFGPGTRLTVT.

This clonotype was detected a few times. The J gene is TRBJ1-4, the V gene TRBV12-3 or TRBV12-4; no firm D call. V was clipped by 5 bases and J by 9 bases, with 13 bases between them. This CDR3 has 13 amino acids. The CDR3 spells CASSDPAEKKLFF. The CDR3 DNA follows: TGTGCCAGCAGTGACCCGGCGGAGAAAAAACTGTTTTTT.

The chain uses TRBV27 and TRBJ2-3; D gene ambiguous. Germline V gene sequence: CDR1 MNHEY, CDR2 SMNVEV (reference sequence). The V end lost 5 bases, the J end lost 2 bases, and 11 bases lay between the germline ends. The length of the CDR3 is 14 residues. This CDR3 is CASSRKQNTDTQYF. Here the CDR3 DNA reads TGTGCCAGCAGTCGTAAACAGAACACAGATACGCAGTATTTT.

This clonotype occurred once. The chain joins TRBV5-6 to TRBJ1-1, with unresolved D. In germline, CDR1 is SGHDT, CDR2 YYEEEE. V was shortened by 2 bases and J by 1 base, with 15 bases between the two germline ends. The CDR3 is 16 residues long. The CDR3: CASSLIFREANTEAFF. The CDR3 DNA reads TGTGCCAGCAGCTTAATCTTCCGGGAAGCGAACACTGAAGCTTTCTTT.

The chain joins TRBV28 to TRBJ2-7; TRBD2 might be the D (6 bases). With 7 bases removed from V and 7 bases from J, the gap between germline ends came to 17 bases. The CDR3 covers 13 residues. Germline-derived CDR1 and CDR2 are MDHEN and SYDVKM. The CDR3 bases are TGTGCCAGCATAGCGGTCTCCTACAATGAGCAGTACTTC. It yields the protein CASIAVSYNEQYF.

In the case of this clonotype: A read error may produce the germline difference seen at one junction end. For the CDR3, the DNA is TGTGCCAGCGGTTTAGTCCAGCTGGCCAAAAACATTCAGTACTTC. Amino acids: CASGLVQLAKNIQYF. This chain connects TRBV28 to TRBJ2-4, with D uncertain. CDR1 and CDR2 (germline): MDHEN, SYDVKM. The CDR3 spans 15 residues.

With regard to this clonotype: This may be a read error: a much more frequent sequence differs by one nucleotide. V gene TRBV6-5 combines with J gene TRBJ2-7, with 9 bases matching TRBD1. Germline V lookup: CDR1 MNHEY, CDR2 SVGAGI. The CDR3 totals 17 residues. The CDR3 loop is CASSYSLVGGQGYEQCF. The CDR3 DNA is TGTGCCAGCAGTTACTCGCTAGTTGGGGGACAGGGCTACGAGCAGTGCTTC.

This clonotype was picked up a small number of times. The V and J genes are TRBV11-3 and TRBJ2-3; 12 bases fit TRBD2. The CDR3 consists of 16 residues. V shed 6 bases and J 2 bases; nucleotides not matched to a gene: 6. Germline assignment: CDR1 SGHNT and CDR2 YENEEA. CDR3 in amino acids: CASSPTSGSLTDTQYF. The CDR3 DNA reads TGTGCCAGCAGTCCGACTAGCGGGAGCCTCACAGATACGCAGTATTTT.

In its sample, this clonotype was seen a few times. This chain connects TRBV4-1 to TRBJ1-3; D is ambiguous. Looked up from germline, CDR1 is MGHRA and CDR2 is YSYEKL. Trimming took 1 base from V and 1 from J, leaving 8 bases between them. The CDR3 runs 15 residues. In nucleotides, the CDR3 is TGCGCCAGCAGCCAAGGTCGGCAGTCTGGAAACACCATATATTTT. Amino acid sequence: CASSQGRQSGNTIYF.

The genes are TRBV5-1 and TRBJ2-2, with TRBD2 identical over 8 bases. Germline lookup yields CDR1 SGHRS and CDR2 YFSETQ. The ends lost 1 base at V and 1 base at J; junction bases unmatched: 3. The CDR3 sequence is 16 residues long. The CDR3 sequence: CASSLTSGWNTGELFF. DNA of the CDR3: TGCGCCAGCAGCTTGACTAGCGGATGGAACACCGGGGAGCTGTTTTTT.

This clonotype was seen ten or more times. The CDR3 loop is CAARAGTSTDTQYF. CDR3 coding DNA: TGTGCCGCCCGAGCGGGAACCAGCACAGATACGCAGTATTTT. V gene TRBV10-3 combines with J gene TRBJ2-3, with 7 bases lining up with TRBD2. Per the germline V gene, CDR1 is ENHRY and CDR2 is SYGVKD. With 11 bases clipped from V and 0 bases from J, the junction kept 8 bases outside the gene matches. This CDR3 has 14 amino acids.